A selection of T cell receptor beta chains follows, all from one sample in a study of cytomegalovirus exposure and HLA in healthy donors. Profiled with immunoSEQ multiplex PCR; TCRdb holds only in-frame clones, not every one. Found here are around 97,000 clones, 66% of them singletons; the top ten hold roughly 3.3%. The sequencing sample was made of PBMCs. The origin of the receptors is a woman between 45 and 65 years old in good health and CMV-seronegative. Each CDR3 is given with its conserved first and last residue.

j_call	v_call	cdr3_aa
TRBJ1-2	TRBV10-2	CASSLQGAMDGYTF
TRBJ1-2	TRBV7-9	CASSAGTGWYYGYTF
TRBJ2-2	TRBV25-1	CASSGGGYGELFF
TRBJ1-6	TRBV14	CASSQERYISPLHF
TRBJ2-1	TRBV11-3	CASSPWGGGNEQFF
TRBJ2-7	TRBV5-4	CASSWGTGTGGSYEQYF
TRBJ2-7	TRBV11-3	CASSTAWTGTSSYEQYF
.	TRBV5-4	CASSLDQGFYEQYF
TRBJ2-5	TRBV4-1	CASSQGNLAGGAQETQYF
TRBJ2-7	TRBV28	CASSRGQVLSYEQYF
TRBJ2-5	TRBV9	CASSVDGETQYF
TRBJ2-3	TRBV10-1	CASRPGGTDTQYF
TRBJ2-5	TRBV14	CASSQDGGWEAQYF
TRBJ2-2	TRBV7-9	CASSIGAGTGELFF
TRBJ2-1	TRBV2	CASSEVANYYRNEQFF
TRBJ1-3	TRBV18	CASSLADGNTIYF
TRBJ2-7	TRBV2	CASSIQGYEQYF
TRBJ2-1	TRBV5-6	CASSLDLSSSYNEQFF
TRBJ2-1	TRBV27	CASSFLGDNEQFF
TRBJ1-1	TRBV30	CAWSETGGTEAFF
TRBJ1-5	TRBV2	CASSLTGPNQPQHF
TRBJ2-5	TRBV19	CASSTLPRYDRSQTHQETQYF
TRBJ2-5	TRBV18	CASSPRSGTDQETQYF
TRBJ1-1	TRBV19	CASTKRQGVTEAFF
.	TRBV6-4	CASRWGSGKTYEQYF
TRBJ2-6	TRBV7-9	CASSFGQGGSGANVLTF
TRBJ2-3	TRBV5-5	CASSFLQGAGDTQYF
TRBJ2-6	TRBV6-1	CASSEAVQAGANVLTF
TRBJ2-1	TRBV5-1	CASSLAPSGGVSSYNEQFF
TRBJ1-4	TRBV4-2	CASSQDVGAGGEKLFF
TRBJ1-2	TRBV7-9	CASSLIGVSIHGYTF
TRBJ1-6	TRBV11-2	CASRQREGVRSPLHF
.	TRBV6-6	CASSNLGLELFYEQYF
TRBJ2-5	TRBV5-4	CASSLGSAEGETQYF
TRBJ2-7	TRBV7-2	CASSRQGDYEQYF
TRBJ2-6	TRBV6-1	CASSVDRGSFSGANVLTF
TRBJ2-5	TRBV18	CASSPGAGETQYF
TRBJ2-3	TRBV18	CASSPRPWRQSTDTQYF
TRBJ1-2	TRBV2	CASSRDRGPEGYTF
TRBJ2-5	TRBV18	CASSGGSQETQYF
TRBJ1-6	TRBV7-8	CASSGQASSYNSPLHF
TRBJ2-5	TRBV6-6	CASRGGGGETQYF
TRBJ1-2	TRBV6-5	CASSYSTDRAGYTF
TRBJ2-5	TRBV11-2	CASSLGAGSQETQYF
TRBJ2-2	TRBV5-8	CASSPAGTTDTGELFF
TRBJ2-3	TRBV18	CASSPSVEDTQYF
TRBJ1-1	TRBV5-6	CASSGSREGNTEAFF
TRBJ2-4	TRBV7-2	CASSLEAGGTKNIQYF